Detailed here is one T cell receptor beta chain. The data derive from a study of shared T cell receptors in the human thymus. Assay used: immunoSEQ multiplex PCR; TCRdb lists only in-frame clones, some missing. The table includes 500,000 to 550,000 clones, approximately 78% detected once. This CDR3 is 11 amino acids long. Germline V CDR1 and CDR2: MDHEN, SYDVKM. Trimming took 7 bases from V and 3 from J, leaving 7 bases between them. The data also belong to a second study, concerning human thymus T cells. That work adds: Serving as donors were healthy Finnish infants, each of whom was having open corrective surgery for congenital heart defects. The thymus tissue came from resections taken during corrective heart surgery. Gene usage for V and J segments appeared biased in thymic and blood repertoires.

This TCR derives from a boy under three years old with a congenital heart defect. Sequenced: thymocytes. The J gene is TRBJ2-7, the V gene TRBV28, with D possibly being TRBD2 (5 bases). The CDR3 loop is CASTRGYEQYF. The CDR3 region has the DNA TGTGCCAGCACCCGGGGCTACGAGCAGTACTTC. Full variable domain (outside the CDR3, taken from reference TRBV28 and TRBJ2-7): DVKVTQSSRYLVKRTGEKVFLECVQDMDHENMFWYRQDPGLGLRLIYFSYDVKMKEKGDIPEGYSVSREKKERFSLILESASTNQTSMYLCASTRGYEQYFGPGTRLTVT.